This is a list of T cell receptor beta chains from one sample in a study of T cells in Graves' hyperthyroidism and ophthalmopathy. TCRdb fed the multiplex PCR reads into MiXCR, producing one record per CDR3 protein. The table includes 610,000 or so distinct CDR3 sequences, around 42% detected once. The source material was peripheral blood or thyroid tissue (not recorded which). The receptors derive from a woman aged 18-35 years with Graves' hyperthyroidism. Both conserved end residues are trimmed from each CDR3. Size tells how often a clone was seen (once, few, many) or the class of an expanded clone, and some rows leave it out.

v_call	j_call	clone_size	cdr3_aa
TRBV10-3	TRBJ1-1	-	AISEFGQGDTEAF
TRBV11-2	TRBJ1-2	many	ASSLVGEGYGYT
TRBV4-2	TRBJ2-3	-	ASSQDVRGTDTQY
TRBV25-1	TRBJ1-2	-	ASSALTVNYGYT
TRBV30	TRBJ2-7	-	AWGQGVPYEQY
TRBV6-5	TRBJ2-3	-	ASRPLAGDTQY
TRBV9	TRBJ1-4	many	ASSDGAAGNEKLF
TRBV20-1	TRBJ2-7	-	SAINGAVSYEQY
TRBV7-9	TRBJ2-5	-	ASSKGVLETQY
TRBV15	TRBJ2-6	-	ATSRGQGKAGANVLT
TRBV20-1	TRBJ2-7	many	SALPVISYEQY
TRBV11-1	TRBJ2-7	-	ASSSQGTNYEQY
TRBV10-3	TRBJ1-5	-	AISESRDENQPQH
TRBV12-3/TRBV12-4	TRBJ2-6	-	ASSLGVSSGANVLT
TRBV20-1	TRBJ1-2	many	SASRLDRDYGYT
TRBV27	TRBJ1-5	few	ASRTSGTGDQPQH
TRBV7-2	TRBJ2-3	few	ASSSDYDTQY
TRBV11-2	TRBJ1-6	many	ASSSTGRDNSPLH
TRBV7-9	TRBJ2-1	-	ASSSAGFEQF
TRBV12-5	TRBJ1-2	many	ASGSDTPSSGYT
TRBV5-4	TRBJ2-5	-	ASSKAGGFADTQY
TRBV13	TRBJ2-1	few	ATSAEGQYNEQF
TRBV4-1	TRBJ2-5	few	ASSQVPRLAGVRETQY
TRBV2	TRBJ1-2	few	ASSQDRGQSGYT
TRBV4-1	TRBJ1-3	many	ASSQETGGRGNTIY
TRBV15	TRBJ2-7	many	ATSRDLGQNYEQY
TRBV3-1	TRBJ1-4	many	ASSHWTGLPTNEKLF
TRBV24-1	TRBJ1-1	few	ATMGGDNTEAF
TRBV9	TRBJ1-2	-	ASSVAAAEGYT